Below are 20 T cell receptor beta chains sequenced from a single sample in a study of cytomegalovirus exposure and HLA in healthy donors. Primers: 60 Vbeta forward and 13 Jbeta reverse. Generated by immunoSEQ multiplex PCR, the TCRdb table keeps only in-frame clones and is missing some. The repertoire has approximately 170,000 clones, over 70% of them found once; the top ten carry 6.5% to 9%. The sequencing sample was made of PBMCs. These receptors originate from a woman aged 40 to 50 in good health and CMV-seropositive.

This clone was recorded once. V usage is TRBV7-9 and J usage is TRBJ1-2, with 8 bases matching TRBD1. The CDR3 is made up of 14 amino acids. The V gene end was trimmed by 2 bases and the J gene end by 5 bases; junction bases not matched to a gene: 4. Germline CDR1 reads SEHNR; CDR2 reads FQNEAQ (reference sequence). CDR3 DNA: TGTGCCAGCAGCTTATCCGGGACAGGTTATGGCTACACCTTC. Translating gives CASSLSGTGYGYTF.

J is TRBJ2-5 and V is TRBV28, with a weak D call TRBD1 (6 bases). Germline V CDR1 and CDR2: MDHEN, SYDVKM. The CDR3 runs to 15 residues. The V and J ends lost 6 bases and 2 bases respectively, with 16 bases between them. CDR3 sequence: CASRPGARTQETQYF. The CDR3 region has the DNA TGTGCCAGCAGGCCAGGGGCACGGACTCAAGAGACCCAGTACTTC.

This clone was counted only a few times. The V and J genes are TRBV4-3 and TRBJ1-1; 8 bases fit TRBD1. The CDR3 is made up of 14 amino acids. Germline CDR1 and CDR2: LGHNA and YSLEER. V was clipped by 3 bases and J by 7 bases; unmatched bases: 7. CDR3 loop: CASSHRTGIFEAFF. The DNA of the CDR3 is TGCGCCAGCAGCCATAGGACAGGGATTTTTGAAGCTTTCTTT.

The rearrangement uses TRBV6-5 and TRBJ1-4; 9 positions match TRBD1. Germline assignment: CDR1 MNHEY and CDR2 SVGAGI. Losses at the gene ends were 3 bases for V and 8 bases for J; bases not matched to a gene: 10. There are 16 residues in the CDR3. The CDR3 region has the DNA TGTGCCAGCAGTTATACTTCGGGACAGGGATGGGAAAAACTGTTTTTT. Amino acid sequence: CASSYTSGQGWEKLFF.

V is TRBV5-1 and J is TRBJ2-1; D possibly corresponds to TRBD2 (6 bases). The ends were cut back, 4 bases at V and 4 bases at J, with 12 bases in the middle. This CDR3 region has 14 residues. Germline CDR1 and CDR2: SGHRS and YFSETQ. The CDR3 bases are TGCGCCAGCAGCCCGTCGGCGGGGTACAATGAGCAGTTCTTC. Residues: CASSPSAGYNEQFF.

The chain's CDR3 is CASSLLGDYNSPLHF. In DNA, the CDR3 is TGTGCCAGCAGCTTACTAGGGGATTATAATTCACCCCTCCACTTT. This sequence joins TRBV11-2 and TRBJ1-6; tentative D call: TRBD1 (5 bases). Germline CDR1 reads SGHAT; CDR2 reads FQNNGV. CDR3 length: 15 amino acids. Trimming stripped 2 bases from V and 4 bases from J, with 9 bases between.

This clone was picked up a small number of times. This rearrangement joins TRBV28 to TRBJ2-4, with 7 bases aligning to TRBD2. CDR3 size: 14 residues. Germline assignment: CDR1 MDHEN and CDR2 SYDVKM. V lost 5 bases to trimming and J lost 6 bases; unmatched junction nucleotides: 7. CDR3 loop: CASSRGERGNIQYF. The CDR3 region has the DNA TGTGCCAGCAGTCGAGGGGAGCGGGGAAACATTCAGTACTTC.

The V call is TRBV11-2, the J call TRBJ1-3; a possible D gene is TRBD1 (5 bases). The CDR3 is made up of 14 amino acids. V was cut by 3 bases and J by 4 bases, with 10 bases left in between. Germline V gives CDR1 SGHAT, CDR2 FQNNGV. The CDR3: CASSFMDTGNTIYF. The DNA for the CDR3 is TGTGCCAGCAGCTTTATGGACACCGGAAACACCATATATTTT.

The rearrangement uses TRBV6-1 and TRBJ2-3; 9 nucleotides line up with TRBD2. The CDR3 loop spans 14 amino acids. Germline values: CDR1 MNHNS, CDR2 SASEGT. V was clipped by 11 bases and J by 0 bases; unmatched bases: 6. The CDR3 loop reads CAGASGASTDTQYF. The CDR3 DNA reads TGTGCCGGAGCTAGCGGGGCTAGCACAGATACGCAGTATTTT.

Turning to this clone: One end of the junction is discordant with germline, which a read error may explain. This sequence joins TRBV5-1 and TRBJ2-7, with TRBD2 matching over 10 bases. CDR3 length equals 15 residues. CDR1 is SGHRS and CDR2 is YFSETQ in the germline V gene. CDR3 amino acids: CASSITSGETYKQYF. CDR3 coding DNA: TGCGCCAGCAGCATCACTAGCGGGGAGACCTACAAGCAGTACTTC.

CDR3 nucleotides: TGTGCCGGAAGGACAGGGATTAGCTATGGCTACACCTTC. The encoded protein is CAGRTGISYGYTF. The rearrangement links TRBV2 to TRBJ1-2; 8 positions agree with TRBD1. Trimming at V came to 11 bases and at J to 4 bases, leaving 9 bases not matched to a gene. The CDR3 covers 13 residues. Per germline, CDR1 SNHLY and CDR2 FYNNEI. Variable domain in full (rest from reference TRBV2 and TRBJ1-2): EPEVTQTPSHQVTQMGQEVILRCVPISNHLYFYWYRQILGQKVEFLVSFYNNEISEKSEIFDDQFSVERPDGSNFTLKIRSTKLEDSAMYFCAGRTGISYGYTFGSGTRLTVV.

The V call is TRBV2, the J call TRBJ1-2; D is unclear. Trimming removed 3 bases at V and 4 bases at J, with 15 bases between. This CDR3 region has 15 residues. CDR1 and CDR2 from the germline V gene are SNHLY and FYNNEI. CDR3 sequence: CASSEGSGSFYGYTF. CDR3 bases: TGTGCCAGCAGTGAGGGATCCGGGAGTTTCTATGGCTACACCTTC.

This clone was seen a few times. In nucleotides, the CDR3 is TGCGCCAGCAGCCAGACACAGGTAAACACTGAAGCTTTCTTT. It is translated as CASSQTQVNTEAFF. The chain links TRBV4-1 to TRBJ1-1; tentative D call: TRBD1 (5 bases). V lost 3 bases, J lost 2 bases, and 10 bases lay in between. Germline V gives CDR1 MGHRA, CDR2 YSYEKL. The CDR3 sequence is 14 residues long.

The genes are TRBV4-1 and TRBJ1-2; 8 bases agree with TRBD1. This CDR3 has 16 amino acids. In germline, CDR1 is MGHRA, CDR2 YSYEKL. V gave up 0 bases and J gave up 8 bases; unmatched junction bases: 11. In DNA, the CDR3 is TGCGCCAGCAGCCAAGACCGACCCAGGACAGGGAGCGGCTACACCTTC. As protein: CASSQDRPRTGSGYTF.

The chain links TRBV2 to TRBJ2-7; 10 bases agree with TRBD2. The CDR3 length is 15 residues. V dropped 4 bases and J dropped 4; count of bases not matched to a gene: 7. Germline CDR1 reads SNHLY; CDR2 reads FYNNEI. CDR3 residues: CASSVDSGGLYEQYF. The CDR3 coding sequence is TGTGCCAGCAGTGTTGATAGCGGGGGGCTTTACGAGCAGTACTTC.

The chain carries TRBV6-5 and TRBJ1-6, with a possible D match to TRBD1 (5 bases). The ends were cut back, 6 bases at V and 7 bases at J, with 16 bases in the middle. Germline V gene sequence: CDR1 MNHEY, CDR2 SVGAGI. The CDR3 contains 15 residues. CDR3 protein: CASRSAGTKNSPLHF. CDR3 nucleotide sequence: TGTGCCAGCAGAAGTGCCGGGACTAAAAATTCACCCCTCCACTTT.

The J gene is TRBJ1-2, the V gene TRBV28; D uncertain. CDR3 length: 17 amino acids. Germline lookup yields CDR1 MDHEN and CDR2 SYDVKM. Trimming took off 2 bases at V and 0 bases at J, with 16 bases between the two ends. The CDR3 is CASSLRPLEGANYGYTF. CDR3 DNA sequence: TGTGCCAGCAGTTTAAGACCTCTGGAGGGAGCTAACTATGGCTACACCTTC.

The CDR3 here is CASSFEQGSEQFF. The CDR3 DNA sequence: TGTGCCAGCAGCTTCGAACAGGGCTCGGAGCAGTTCTTC. The V and J genes are TRBV7-9 and TRBJ2-1, with D possibly being TRBD1 (6 bases). The CDR3 is 13 amino acids. Trimming took off 3 bases at V and 10 bases at J, with 13 bases between the two ends. Germline CDR1 reads SEHNR; CDR2 reads FQNEAQ (reference sequence).

The chain combines TRBV7-7 with TRBJ2-3; no firm D call. CDR1 is SSHAT and CDR2 is FNYEAQ in the germline V gene (reference sequence). Trimming took 2 bases from V and 4 from J, leaving 13 bases between them. There are 15 residues in the CDR3. Here the CDR3 reads CASSLSPASSDTQYF. The CDR3 DNA reads as TGTGCCAGCAGCTTATCCCCAGCGAGCTCAGATACGCAGTATTTT.

The rearrangement uses TRBV7-9 and TRBJ1-6; TRBD1 aligns across 8 bases. There are 14 residues in the CDR3. J lost 10 bases, V lost 4 bases, and 6 bases had no gene match. CDR1 is SEHNR, CDR2 FQNEAQ, per germline (reference sequence). The CDR3 DNA reads TGTGCCAGCAGCTCGACAGGGGATTTATCACCCCTCCACTTT. Translated: CASSSTGDLSPLHF.